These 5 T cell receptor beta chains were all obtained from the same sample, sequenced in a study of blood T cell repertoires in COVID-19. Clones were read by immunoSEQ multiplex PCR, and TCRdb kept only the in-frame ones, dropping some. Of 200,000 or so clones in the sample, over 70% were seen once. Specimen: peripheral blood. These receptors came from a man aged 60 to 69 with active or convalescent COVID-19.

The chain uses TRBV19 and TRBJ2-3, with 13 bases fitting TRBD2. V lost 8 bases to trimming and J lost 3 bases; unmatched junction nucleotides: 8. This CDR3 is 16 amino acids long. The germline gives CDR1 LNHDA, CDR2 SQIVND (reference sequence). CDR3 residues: CASSKGLAGVTDTQYF. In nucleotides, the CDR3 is TGTGCCAGTTCTAAAGGACTAGCGGGAGTTACAGATACGCAGTATTTT.

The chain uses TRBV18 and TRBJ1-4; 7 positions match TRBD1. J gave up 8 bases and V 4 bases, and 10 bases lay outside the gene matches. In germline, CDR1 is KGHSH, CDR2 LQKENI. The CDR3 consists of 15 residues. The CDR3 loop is CASSLLDRPGEKLFF. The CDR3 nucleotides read TGTGCCAGCTCACTATTGGACAGGCCGGGAGAAAAACTGTTTTTT.

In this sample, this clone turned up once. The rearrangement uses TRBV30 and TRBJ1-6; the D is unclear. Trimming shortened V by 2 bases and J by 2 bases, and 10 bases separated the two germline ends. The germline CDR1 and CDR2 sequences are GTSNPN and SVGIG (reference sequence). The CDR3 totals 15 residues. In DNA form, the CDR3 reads TGTGCCTGGAGTTCTTCGCGGCCCTATAATTCACCCCTCCACTTT. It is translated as CAWSSSRPYNSPLHF.

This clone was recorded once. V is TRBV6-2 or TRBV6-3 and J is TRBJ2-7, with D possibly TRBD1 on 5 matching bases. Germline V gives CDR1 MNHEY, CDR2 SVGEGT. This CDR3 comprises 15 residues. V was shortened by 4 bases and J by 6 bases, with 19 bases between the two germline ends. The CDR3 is CASSFHRDSPVEQYF. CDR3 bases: TGTGCCAGCAGTTTCCACCGCGACAGCCCAGTCGAGCAGTACTTC.

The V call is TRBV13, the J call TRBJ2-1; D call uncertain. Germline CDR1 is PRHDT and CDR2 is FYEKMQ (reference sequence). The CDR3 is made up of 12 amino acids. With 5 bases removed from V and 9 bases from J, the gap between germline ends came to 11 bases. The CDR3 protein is CASSQSSREQFF. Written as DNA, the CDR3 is TGTGCCAGCAGCCAAAGTTCGCGTGAGCAGTTCTTC. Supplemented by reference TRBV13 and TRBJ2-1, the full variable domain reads AAGVIQSPRHLIKEKRETATLKCYPIPRHDTVYWYQQGPGQDPQFLISFYEKMQSDKGSIPDRFSAQQFSDYHSELNMSSLELGDSALYFCASSQSSREQFFGPGTRLTVL.